Below, one T cell receptor beta chain is given with its context. Its antigen remains unknown. The data were obtained in a study of identical twins. From germline, CDR1 is SGHRS and CDR2 YFSETQ. This CDR3 contains 16 residues. V was shortened by 6 bases and J by 0 bases, with 13 bases between the two germline ends. A universal primer site was created by template switching, with the cDNA bearing unique molecular identifiers. TCRdb reanalysed the 5' RACE reads using MiXCR and keeps one entry per CDR3 protein. The sample includes a few hundred thousand distinct CDR3 sequences, 9% to 10% seen only once; the top ten take around 3.1%. Study-level findings and limits: Researchers reported weaker excess twin sharing in beta out-of-frame sequences.

Another study also made use of these data, one on yellow fever vaccine responses in identical twins.

The chain combines TRBV5-1 with TRBJ2-6; D unclear. Material: PBMCs. This clonotype was sampled from a woman aged 18 to 35 in good health. The CDR3 loop reads CASTLNAVSGANVLTF. CDR3 nucleotides: TGCGCCAGCACCCTCAATGCAGTCTCTGGGGCCAACGTCCTGACTTTC. Full variable domain (remainder filled in from reference TRBV5-1 and TRBJ2-6): KAGVTQTPRYLIKTRGQQVTLSCSPISGHRSVSWYQQTPGQGLQFLFEYFSETQRNKGNFPGRFSGRQFSNSRSEMNVSTLELGDSALYLCASTLNAVSGANVLTFGAGSRLTVL.